These T cell receptor beta chains were read from a single sample in a study of blood T cell repertoires in COVID-19. Data came from immunoSEQ multiplex PCR; TCRdb stores just in-frame clones and leaves some out. This sample yields 200,000 or so clones, of which around nine tenths are seen a single time; less than 14% belongs to the top ten. Specimen: PBMCs or T cells enriched from blood (not recorded which). These receptors were obtained from a man younger than 45 who had recovered from COVID-19. Both conserved end residues are part of each CDR3. A D gene is named only where the DNA matches it firmly. Size is omitted from some rows. Given values are once, few, many or a class for expanded clones.

clone_size	j_call	v_call	d_call	cdr3_nt	cdr3_aa
-	TRBJ2-5	TRBV29-1	-	TGCAGCGTTGTGCTCGGACAGCGACAAGAGACCCAGTACTTC	CSVVLGQRQETQYF
-	TRBJ1-2	TRBV28	-	TGTGCCAGCAGTTTTTCAGGGGCTCCGGGAGGCTACACCTTC	CASSFSGAPGGYTF
-	TRBJ2-7	TRBV7-9	-	TGTGCCAGCAGCCCCTCAGCCTACGAGCAGTACTTC	CASSPSAYEQYF
once	TRBJ1-5	TRBV11-3	-	TGTGCCAGCAGCACGCCCGCCCAGGGTTATGATCAGCCCCAGCATTTT	CASSTPAQGYDQPQHF
-	TRBJ1-3	TRBV5-1	-	TGCGCCAGCAGCTTCGGAACAGGCTTTTCTGGAAACACCATATATTTT	CASSFGTGFSGNTIYF
few	TRBJ1-6	TRBV28	TRBD1	TGTGCCAGCAGTTTAATCAGACAGGGTACTAGCAATTCACCCCTCCACTTT	CASSLIRQGTSNSPLHF
-	TRBJ1-1	TRBV5-6	-	TGTGCCAGCAGCTTACCTCGGACAGCCTTGAACACTGAAGCTTTCTTT	CASSLPRTALNTEAFF
-	TRBJ1-2	TRBV5-1	TRBD1	TGCGCCAGCAGCTCTGGACAGGGGTATGGCTACACCTTC	CASSSGQGYGYTF
-	TRBJ2-1	TRBV24-1	-	TGTGCCACCAGTGTTACGAGAAGGGGTAGGGGTCCTTCCTACAATGAGCAGTTCTTC	CATSVTRRGRGPSYNEQFF
-	TRBJ2-7	TRBV7-9	-	TGTGCCAGCAGTGAGACAGGACCCTACGAGCAGTACTTC	CASSETGPYEQYF
-	TRBJ1-3	TRBV28	-	TGTGCCAGCAGTTTAGGATCTGAGGCGTCTGGAAACACCATATATTTT	CASSLGSEASGNTIYF
few	TRBJ1-1	TRBV10-3	-	TGTGCCATCAGTGAAAGACACCTATCGAACACTGAAGCTTTCTTT	CAISERHLSNTEAFF
few	TRBJ2-1	TRBV27	-	TGTGCCAGCAGTTTAACATCCGGGAGTTACAATGAGCAGTTCTTC	CASSLTSGSYNEQFF
-	TRBJ2-1	TRBV11-2	TRBD2	TGTGCCAGCAGCCCGACTAGCGGGAGAAACAATGAGCAGTTCTTC	CASSPTSGRNNEQFF
-	TRBJ2-1	TRBV27	-	TGTGCCAGCAGTTTACCCGCGGGACGACCACCCTACAATGAGCAGTTCTTC	CASSLPAGRPPYNEQFF
-	TRBJ1-5	TRBV2	TRBD1	TGTGCCAGCAGGGGGACAGGGGCCGTTCAGCCCCAGCATTTT	CASRGTGAVQPQHF
-	TRBJ1-2	TRBV28	TRBD1	TGTGCCAGCAGTAGCAAAGACAGGGGCCTATTCTATGGCTACACCTTC	CASSSKDRGLFYGYTF
-	TRBJ2-2	TRBV29-1	TRBD2	TGCAGCGTTTGGCCTAGCGGGAGGGACACCGGGGAGCTGTTTTTT	CSVWPSGRDTGELFF
-	TRBJ2-1	TRBV6-2/TRBV6-3	TRBD2	TGTGCCAGCAGTACCTCCGGGACTAGACCCCATGAGCAGTTCTTC	CASSTSGTRPHEQFF
-	TRBJ2-1	TRBV2	TRBD2	TGTGCCAGCAGTCGGACTAGCGGGAACGTCCCCCCCAATGAGCAGTTCTTC	CASSRTSGNVPPNEQFF
-	TRBJ1-6	TRBV4-1	-	TGCGCCAGCAGCCAAGCATGGACAGATAATTCACCCCTCCACTTT	CASSQAWTDNSPLHF
once	TRBJ1-5	TRBV28	-	TGTGCCAGCAGACTTGACAGGTCCGATCAGCCCCAGCATTTT	CASRLDRSDQPQHF
-	TRBJ1-2	TRBV28	TRBD1	TGTGCCAGCAGTCCCTCGCCAGGGGGAAACTATGGCTACACCTTC	CASSPSPGGNYGYTF
-	TRBJ2-1	TRBV3-1/TRBV3-2	-	TGTGCCAGCAGCCCGGGGTCGGCGGGAAGAGACAATGAGCAGTTCTTC	CASSPGSAGRDNEQFF
-	TRBJ2-3	TRBV6-5	TRBD2	TGTGCCAGCAAGCAACTAGCGGGGGGGACAGATACGCAGTATTTT	CASKQLAGGTDTQYF
-	TRBJ2-1	TRBV30	TRBD1	TGTGCCTGGAGTCGGGACAGGGTATACGGTGAGCAGTTCTTC	CAWSRDRVYGEQFF
-	TRBJ2-7	TRBV30	TRBD2	TGTGCCTGGAGACTAGCGGGAGTACGGGAGCAGTACTTC	CAWRLAGVREQYF
-	TRBJ1-4	TRBV7-2	TRBD1	TGTGCCAGCAGCCAAATGGGACAGGGAAAACTGTTTTTT	CASSQMGQGKLFF
-	TRBJ1-1	TRBV24-1	-	TGTGCCACCAGTGATCCAACAGGGTCCGGTGCCGCGGCTTTCTTT	CATSDPTGSGAAAFF
-	TRBJ1-5	TRBV5-1	-	TGCGCCAGCAGCTTGGCCGGGGAAAATCAGCCCCAGCATTTT	CASSLAGENQPQHF
-	TRBJ1-1	TRBV28	-	TGTGCCAGCCCGCCAGCCTGGGGAGGGAGCACTGAAGCTTTCTTT	CASPPAWGGSTEAFF
-	TRBJ1-2	TRBV5-1	-	TGCGCCAGCAGCTGGGCCTGGGTTACCCGAAAGGAGGACTATGGCTACACCTTC	CASSWAWVTRKEDYGYTF
-	TRBJ2-7	TRBV4-1	-	TGCGCCAGCAGCCAAGGTGGGGCCCATTACGAGCAGTACTTC	CASSQGGAHYEQYF
-	TRBJ2-1	TRBV7-3	-	TGTGCCAGCAGCGCCGGACAGAGCTACAATGAGCAGTTCTTC	CASSAGQSYNEQFF
-	TRBJ1-2	TRBV11-2	TRBD1	TGTGCCAGCAGCTTAGGGGGGGGACAGGGGACGTATGGCTACACCTTC	CASSLGGGQGTYGYTF
-	TRBJ2-1	TRBV11-2	TRBD2	TGTGCCAGCAGCTTATCGACTAGCGGTTATGAGCAGTTCTTC	CASSLSTSGYEQFF
-	TRBJ1-6	TRBV7-2	-	TGTGCCAGCACCCCGGGAAATAATAATTCACCCCTCCACTTT	CASTPGNNNSPLHF
-	TRBJ2-7	TRBV12-3/TRBV12-4	-	TGTGCCAGCAGTGCGGGTAACGAGCAGTACTTC	CASSAGNEQYF
once	TRBJ2-3	TRBV2	TRBD2	TGTGCCAGCAGCGGACTAGCGGGAGGGGGGTCGGATACGCAGTATTTT	CASSGLAGGGSDTQYF
-	TRBJ2-1	TRBV12-3/TRBV12-4	-	TGTGCCAGCAACTTAACTAGTGGGAATGAGCAGTTCTTC	CASNLTSGNEQFF
-	TRBJ1-1	TRBV6-5	-	TGTGCCAGCATTAGCCTCACTGAAGCTTTCTTT	CASISLTEAFF
-	TRBJ1-2	TRBV4-3	-	TGCGCCAGCAGCCAAGAGAGAGGCGGAATTCCTTATGGCTACACCTTC	CASSQERGGIPYGYTF
-	TRBJ2-7	TRBV29-1	-	TGCAGCGTTGTGCTAGCGAACACCTACGAGCAGTACTTC	CSVVLANTYEQYF
-	TRBJ2-2	TRBV21-1	-	TGTGCCAGCAGCAAAGGAGAAGCAACGAACACCGGGGAGCTGTTTTTT	CASSKGEATNTGELFF
-	TRBJ1-1	TRBV9	-	TGTGCCAGCAGCGCCCCACCAGAGGCTGAAGCTTTCTTT	CASSAPPEAEAFF